Only one count was recorded for the clone carrying this TCR beta chain. Its antigen is not identified. These data originate in a study of cytomegalovirus exposure and HLA in healthy donors. The CDR3 is 12 residues long. Between the trimmed V and J ends, which lost 3 bases and 10 bases, there was a span of 12 bases. Looked up from germline, CDR1 is SGHTA and CDR2 is FQGNSA. The PCR was carried out with 60 Vbeta primers and 13 Jbeta primers. Data came from immunoSEQ multiplex PCR; TCRdb stores just in-frame clones and leaves some out. The sample has 100,000 to 150,000 clones; under 85% are singletons. The study's findings and limits: For most subjects, TCR beta sequences were reported to predict HLA-A and HLA-B alleles with accuracy. Usually a TCR sequence was rare, but some public TCRs were found in many donors. Per a later analysis, 15,000 to 20,000 TCR beta sequences showed association with HLA alleles at 0.05 false discovery rate.

The sequence was obtained from a woman in her 50s in good health and CMV-seropositive. The chain joins TRBV7-2 to TRBJ1-1; no firm D call. Specimen: PBMCs. CDR3 protein: CASSLSGLGAFF. The CDR3 DNA follows: TGTGCCAGCAGCTTGAGCGGGCTTGGAGCTTTCTTT.